This T cell receptor beta chain was sequenced during a study of a mutant IDH1 vaccine in newly diagnosed glioma (dated by TCRdb to the early 2020s). About the full investigation: Vaccination began 4-6 weeks after radiotherapy alone, or alongside temozolomide cycles in the chemotherapy-containing groups. The approximately 29 treated patients were around 62% male and approximately 40% female, with a mean age of approximately 40 years. Peripheral blood was collected at six visits: V03 (baseline), V05, V07, V10, V12 and V13. Longitudinal TCRB deep sequencing was performed for about two dozen treated patients wherever samples were available for exploratory analyses. Before enrollment, patients had received standard therapy of radiotherapy alone, temozolomide alone, or radiochemotherapy with temozolomide; most received the combination. The week-35 safety follow-up took place at visit V12, and the week-47 end of study took place at visit V13.

Interpreted using the paper, the time point label stands for: week 47, end of study. A 20-mer mutant IDH1 peptide at 300 micrograms in Montanide made up each vaccine dose, which was injected subcutaneously together with topical imiquimod. Patients received eight vaccinations in weeks 1, 3, 5, 7, 11, 15, 19 and 23, corresponding to visits V03 through V10. The donors had newly diagnosed IDH1-mutant astrocytomas of WHO grade 3 or 4 that showed loss of nuclear ATRX. The samples were drawn from NOA16, a multicentre, single-arm, open-label phase I trial in Germany that tested a mutant IDH1 peptide vaccine in humans for the first time. The DNeasy Blood and Tissue Kit was used to extract genomic DNA from EDTA blood for TCRB sequencing. As encoded in the germline V gene, CDR1 is MRHNA while CDR2 is SNTAGT. V loses 5 bases of germline sequence and J loses 0 bases, and the interval between the two ends is 7 bases. The CDR3 sequence holds 14 residues, the cysteine and phenylalanine included. The only DNA kept is the CDR3, 42 bases in frame from the first base.

Library construction relied on the immunoSEQ multiplex PCR assay. The hsTCRB Kit was used according to the manufacturer's protocol to amplify rearranged TCR beta chain sequences. TCRB libraries were sequenced on an Illumina MiSeq. For the original study's pipeline: Demultiplexing, trimming and gene mapping were performed with the kit vendor's proprietary platform. The clones in this table, taken by TCRdb from immuneACCESS, are in-frame only. Not every clone is retained; where verified, under half of the shortfall comes from an unresolved V gene, and the cause of the rest is unknown. The V and J calls and clone size are taken from that table; D and trimming were inferred from the DNA. In all, the sample holds about 50,000 clones, and about 80% of those were seen once. Around 4.6% of the sample is taken by the ten largest. Overall study outcomes, separate from this receptor: PBMC samples for TCRB deep sequencing were selected based on availability. According to the authors, sample limitations meant that analyses of patient blood samples could not be reproduced. Across multiple MHC alleles, vaccine-induced immune responses were seen in 93.3% of patients. Changes in the top peripheral T cell clonotypes picked up by TCRB sequencing did not appear to be linked to pseudoprogression.

As regards this clone: The antigen it binds to is not known. It has no much larger one-base neighbor in the sample; base qualities were not kept.

Sequenced here: PBMCs, sampled from a glioma patient whose treatment included an IDH1 peptide vaccine. Recombination linked TRBV6-4 to TRBJ2-2; confidence is insufficient to name the D gene. This clonotype originated in a woman aged 40 to 49 with glioma. Some clones in this sample may be carry-over from other donors' samples. The nucleotides are TGTGCCAGCAGTCTCCGAGCGAACACCGGGGAGCTGTTTTTT. It is translated as CASSLRANTGELFF.